The source of this T cell receptor (beta chain) is a study of CD8+ T cells in alopecia areata. General study findings and limits: Mice showed clearer TCR sharing than patients did, a gap that was possibly HLA-related. In lesional scalp, particularly from alopecia totalis/universalis, clonality was higher than in normal scalp.

The germline CDR1 and CDR2 sequences are SGHDT and YYEEEE. V was trimmed by 0 bases and J by 7 bases, leaving 4 bases between them. The CDR3 is made up of 11 amino acids. Isolated RNA was reverse transcribed into cDNA used as the sequencing template. Some clones are missing from TCRdb's copy, which holds only in-frame ones; the method was immunoSEQ multiplex PCR. Of approximately 220,000 clones listed, around two fifths are singletons. A note on this clone: The antigen is undetermined.

Treatment meaning: oral pan-JAK inhibitor, 5-10 mg twice daily. Sequenced here: CD4+ T cells sorted from blood, sampled around week 31, from a patient treated with tofacitinib. This clonotype originated in a human donor with alopecia areata. The V and J genes are TRBV5-6 and TRBJ1-2; D gene ambiguous. CDR3 bases: TGTGCCAGCAGCTTGGCAGCTGGCTACACCTTC. Translated, it gives CASSLAAGYTF.